These T cell receptor beta chains were read from a single sample in a study of T-cell memory formation after mild COVID-19. TCRdb re-called the 5' RACE reads with MiXCR, one entry per CDR3 protein. The sample lists around 200,000 distinct CDR3 sequences, around 30% occurring once. Material for sequencing was PBMCs or a T cell subset sorted from them (not recorded which). Receptors were obtained from an adult woman who had mild COVID-19 (a few samples of this study predate the infection). Cell type and time point are not known. The CDR3 runs from the conserved cysteine through the conserved F or W. D genes are given only for firm matches. The size of a clone is reported for some rows only, either as once, few or many, or as a class for expanded clones.

TRBV7-9	NA	NA	TRBJ2-1	CASSSSGEQFF	TGTGCCAGCAGCTCCTCGGGTGAGCAGTTCTTC
TRBV11-3	TRBD2	NA	TRBJ2-3	CASSAGTSGGSTDTQYF	TGTGCCAGCAGCGCCGGGACTAGCGGGGGAAGCACAGATACGCAGTATTTT
TRBV6-2/TRBV6-3	TRBD2	NA	TRBJ2-3	CVSGGGTDTQYF	TGTGTATCGGGGGGGGGCACAGATACGCAGTATTTT
TRBV15	NA	few	TRBJ1-3	CATSRDRYSGNTIYF	TGTGCCACCAGCAGAGACCGGTACTCTGGAAACACCATATATTTT
TRBV5-8	TRBD1	NA	TRBJ2-6	CASSLGGGTGANVLTF	TGTGCCAGCAGCTTGGGAGGGGGCACTGGGGCCAACGTCCTGACTTTC
TRBV19	TRBD1	once	TRBJ1-2	CASTRQGSRYGYTF	TGTGCCAGTACAAGACAGGGGAGTAGGTATGGCTACACCTTC
TRBV7-2	NA	NA	TRBJ2-1	CASSSLLRRDEQFF	TGTGCCAGCAGCTCACTACTCAGGCGGGATGAGCAGTTCTTC
TRBV6-5	TRBD2	NA	TRBJ2-3	CASRRLAGATDTQYF	TGTGCCAGCAGAAGACTAGCGGGGGCCACAGATACGCAGTATTTT
TRBV20-1	TRBD1	NA	TRBJ1-1	CSARGGQEYTNTEVEAFF	TGCAGTGCTAGAGGCGGACAGGAGTATACCAACACTGAAGTCGAAGCTTTCTTT
TRBV15	TRBD1	NA	TRBJ2-7	CATSRGQIEVYKQYF	TGTGCCACCAGCAGGGGACAGATAGAAGTCTACAAGCAGTACTTC
TRBV5-6	TRBD2	few	TRBJ2-1	CASSLLGLAGRQYNEQFF	TGTGCCAGCAGCTTGTTAGGACTAGCGGGCAGGCAATACAATGAGCAGTTCTTC
TRBV12-3/TRBV12-4	TRBD1	NA	TRBJ2-1	CASHGRVLRGRGSYNEQFF	TGTGCCAGCCACGGGCGGGTTCTAAGGGGGCGAGGCTCCTACAATGAGCAGTTCTTC
TRBV9	NA	NA	TRBJ1-1	CASSVVGTADTEAFF	TGTGCCAGCAGCGTAGTAGGGACGGCGGACACTGAAGCTTTCTTT
TRBV12-3/TRBV12-4	NA	NA	TRBJ1-2	CASSFERRGYTF	TGTGCCAGCAGTTTCGAGCGGCGCGGCTACACCTTC
TRBV6-2/TRBV6-3	NA	NA	TRBJ2-2	CASSYGASGELFF	TGTGCCAGCAGTTACGGGGCTTCCGGGGAGCTGTTTTTT
TRBV4-3	NA	many	TRBJ2-4	CASSQARAKNIQYF	TGCGCCAGCAGCCAAGCCAGGGCCAAAAACATTCAGTACTTC
TRBV19	NA	NA	TRBJ2-4	CASSTPGGVREYF	TGTGCCAGTAGTACTCCCGGGGGTGTTCGGGAGTACTTC
TRBV5-1	TRBD2	NA	TRBJ2-7	CASSGRTSGLFSYEQYF	TGCGCCAGCAGCGGGCGGACTAGCGGACTGTTCTCCTACGAGCAGTACTTC
TRBV7-2	TRBD1	NA	TRBJ1-6	CASSLGQVGDSPLHF	TGTGCCAGCAGCCTTGGACAGGTCGGAGATTCACCCCTCCACTTT
TRBV18	NA	NA	TRBJ1-2	CASSPPGEVNYGYTF	TGTGCCAGCTCACCACCCGGCGAAGTTAACTATGGCTACACCTTC
TRBV6-6	NA	few	TRBJ1-2	CASSSTVDANYGYTF	TGTGCCAGCAGTTCCACCGTGGACGCCAACTATGGCTACACCTTC
TRBV6-2/TRBV6-3	TRBD1	NA	TRBJ1-5	CASSPTGESYQPQHF	TGTGCCAGCAGTCCGACAGGGGAAAGTTATCAGCCCCAGCATTTT
TRBV7-2	TRBD2	many	TRBJ2-7	CASSTRRGGRADSYEQYF	TGTGCCAGCAGCACCCGGCGGGGCGGGAGGGCCGATTCCTACGAGCAGTACTTC
TRBV6-2/TRBV6-3	TRBD2	few	TRBJ2-1	CASSYSRTSGSINEQFF	TGTGCCAGCAGTTACTCGAGAACTAGCGGGAGTATCAATGAGCAGTTCTTC
TRBV4-3	TRBD1	few	TRBJ2-2	CASSQDGGTGFTGELFF	TGCGCCAGCAGCCAAGATGGAGGGACAGGGTTCACCGGGGAGCTGTTTTTT
TRBV5-1	NA	NA	TRBJ1-2	CASSLDGDFNYGYTF	TGCGCCAGCAGCTTGGACGGGGACTTTAACTATGGCTACACCTTC
TRBV4-1	NA	NA	TRBJ1-6	CASSQDDRLNSPLHF	TGCGCCAGCAGCCAAGACGACAGGTTGAATTCACCCCTCCACTTT
TRBV7-8	NA	NA	TRBJ1-1	CASSFVGDTEAFF	TGTGCCAGCAGCTTTGTTGGCGACACTGAAGCTTTCTTT
TRBV2	NA	NA	TRBJ2-3	CASSTEYQTSSTDTQYF	TGTGCCAGCAGCACAGAGTACCAAACCTCTAGCACAGATACGCAGTATTTT
TRBV6-2/TRBV6-3	NA	few	TRBJ1-1	CASSYSRKQPNTEAFF	TGTGCCAGCAGTTACTCGAGAAAACAACCGAACACTGAAGCTTTCTTT
TRBV30	NA	NA	TRBJ1-2	CAWINPGNYGYTF	TGTGCCTGGATAAATCCAGGGAACTATGGCTACACCTTC
TRBV12-3/TRBV12-4	NA	NA	TRBJ1-1	CASRSSLGTEAFF	TGTGCCAGCAGATCATCTTTGGGCACTGAAGCTTTCTTT
TRBV24-1	TRBD2	few	TRBJ2-1	CATSDLSGGDYNEQFF	TGTGCCACCAGTGATTTGTCGGGGGGAGACTACAATGAGCAGTTCTTC
TRBV7-8	TRBD1	few	TRBJ2-1	CASSLRQGTYNEQFF	TGTGCCAGCAGCTTGAGACAGGGAACCTACAATGAGCAGTTCTTC
TRBV4-2	NA	NA	TRBJ2-3	CASSQDPLAPRDTQYF	TGTGCCAGCAGCCAAGATCCCCTAGCTCCTAGAGATACGCAGTATTTT
TRBV30	NA	NA	TRBJ1-1	CAWRVDTEDFF	TGTGCCTGGAGGGTGGACACTGAAGATTTCTTT
TRBV2	TRBD1	NA	TRBJ2-7	CASRDREIEQYF	TGTGCCAGCAGGGACAGGGAAATCGAGCAGTACTTC
TRBV20-1	TRBD2	once	TRBJ2-3	CSARGLAAKEQYTDTQYF	TGCAGTGCTAGAGGACTAGCGGCAAAGGAACAATACACAGATACGCAGTATTTT
TRBV12-3/TRBV12-4	NA	NA	TRBJ1-1	CASSLKRNTEAFF	TGTGCCAGCAGTTTAAAACGGAACACTGAAGCTTTCTTT
TRBV5-6	NA	NA	TRBJ2-2	CASSTDGSTGELFF	TGTGCCAGCAGCACGGACGGCAGCACCGGGGAGCTGTTTTTT
TRBV9	NA	NA	TRBJ1-1	CASSPGYEQGTEAFF	TGTGCCAGCAGCCCGGGGTACGAGCAGGGCACTGAAGCTTTCTTT
TRBV29-1	NA	NA	TRBJ2-7	CSVDLPPRGQYF	TGCAGCGTTGACCTACCCCCGCGTGGGCAGTACTTC
TRBV15	NA	few	TRBJ1-2	CATSRYGEDYGYTF	TGTGCCACCAGCAGATATGGGGAGGACTATGGCTACACCTTC
TRBV29-1	NA	many	TRBJ2-2	CSAGPPDGELFF	TGCAGCGCCGGGCCCCCGGACGGGGAGCTGTTTTTT
TRBV11-2	NA	few	TRBJ2-7	CASSLDWGSYEQYF	TGTGCCAGCAGCTTAGATTGGGGGTCCTACGAGCAGTACTTC
TRBV2	NA	NA	TRBJ2-7	CASSPVFPYEQYF	TGTGCCAGCAGTCCAGTTTTTCCCTACGAGCAGTACTTC
TRBV6-5	NA	NA	TRBJ1-2	CASSYGQRYGYTF	TGTGCCAGCAGTTACGGACAGCGCTATGGCTACACCTTC
TRBV3-1	NA	NA	TRBJ1-5	CASSQGTGRVNQPQHF	TGTGCCAGCAGCCAAGGGACCGGACGGGTCAATCAGCCCCAGCATTTT
TRBV12-3/TRBV12-4	NA	few	TRBJ1-2	CASPPTGEALDGYTF	TGTGCCAGTCCTCCTACGGGCGAGGCCCTTGATGGCTACACCTTC
TRBV11-2	TRBD2	NA	TRBJ2-1	CASSLLGGLALYNEQFF	TGTGCCAGCAGCTTATTGGGAGGGCTAGCCCTCTACAATGAGCAGTTCTTC
TRBV6-2/TRBV6-3	NA	NA	TRBJ2-2	CASSRRAAGELFF	TGTGCCAGCAGTCGGAGGGCCGCCGGGGAGCTGTTTTTT
TRBV2	NA	few	TRBJ1-6	CASRALSIDNSPLHF	TGTGCCAGCAGGGCTCTGTCTATAGACAATTCACCCCTCCACTTT
TRBV5-1	NA	NA	TRBJ1-1	CASTLERNTEAFF	TGCGCCAGCACCCTAGAGAGGAACACTGAAGCTTTCTTT
TRBV7-9	NA	few	TRBJ1-2	CASSFTRADYGYTF	TGTGCCAGCAGCTTCACGCGGGCCGACTATGGCTACACCTTC
TRBV11-2	NA	few	TRBJ1-1	CASSPQGWGNTEAFF	TGTGCCAGCAGCCCCCAGGGTTGGGGGAACACTGAAGCTTTCTTT